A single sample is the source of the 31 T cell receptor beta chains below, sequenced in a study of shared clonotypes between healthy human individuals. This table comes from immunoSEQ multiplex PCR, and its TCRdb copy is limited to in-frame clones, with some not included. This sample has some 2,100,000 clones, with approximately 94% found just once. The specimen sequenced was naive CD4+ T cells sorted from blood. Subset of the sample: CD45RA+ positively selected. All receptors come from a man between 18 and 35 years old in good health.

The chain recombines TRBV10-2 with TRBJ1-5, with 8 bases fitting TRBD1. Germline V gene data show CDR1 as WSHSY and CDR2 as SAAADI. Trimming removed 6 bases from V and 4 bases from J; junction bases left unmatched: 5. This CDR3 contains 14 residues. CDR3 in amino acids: CASRTDRANQPQHF. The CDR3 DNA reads TGCGCCAGCAGAACGGACAGGGCGAATCAGCCCCAGCATTTT.

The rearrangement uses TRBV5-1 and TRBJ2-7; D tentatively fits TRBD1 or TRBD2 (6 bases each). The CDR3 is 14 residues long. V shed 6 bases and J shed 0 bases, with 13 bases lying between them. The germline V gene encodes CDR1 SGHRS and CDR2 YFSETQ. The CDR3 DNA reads TGCGCCAGCAACCCCGGGGGCAGCTCCTACGAGCAGTACTTC. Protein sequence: CASNPGGSSYEQYF. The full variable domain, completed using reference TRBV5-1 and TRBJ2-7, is KAGVTQTPRYLIKTRGQQVTLSCSPISGHRSVSWYQQTPGQGLQFLFEYFSETQRNKGNFPGRFSGRQFSNSRSEMNVSTLELGDSALYLCASNPGGSSYEQYFGPGTRLTVT.

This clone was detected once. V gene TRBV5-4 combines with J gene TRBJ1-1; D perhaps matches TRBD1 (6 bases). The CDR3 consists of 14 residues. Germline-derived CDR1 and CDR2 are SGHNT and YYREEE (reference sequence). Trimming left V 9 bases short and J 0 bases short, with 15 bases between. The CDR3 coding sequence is TGTGCCAATTCGCCGGGGGGGCTGAACACTGAAGCTTTCTTT. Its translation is CANSPGGLNTEAFF.

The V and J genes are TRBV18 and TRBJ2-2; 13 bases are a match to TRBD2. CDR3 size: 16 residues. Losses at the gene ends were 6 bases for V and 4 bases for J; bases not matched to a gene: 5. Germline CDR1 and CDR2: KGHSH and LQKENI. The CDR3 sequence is CASSGLAGAFTGELFF. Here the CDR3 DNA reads TGTGCCAGCTCCGGACTAGCGGGGGCTTTCACCGGGGAGCTGTTTTTT.

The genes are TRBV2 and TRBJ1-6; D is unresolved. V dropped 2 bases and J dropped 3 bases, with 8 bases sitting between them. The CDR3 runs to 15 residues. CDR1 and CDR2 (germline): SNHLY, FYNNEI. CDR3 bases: TGTGCCAGCAGTGAAAAGGTGAACTATAATTCACCCCTCCACTTT. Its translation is CASSEKVNYNSPLHF.

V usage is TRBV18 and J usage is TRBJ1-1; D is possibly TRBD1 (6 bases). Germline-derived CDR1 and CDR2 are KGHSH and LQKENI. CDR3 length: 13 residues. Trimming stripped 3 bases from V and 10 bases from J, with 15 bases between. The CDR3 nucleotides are TGTGCCAGCTCACCCCACGAGGGGGTGGGAGCTTTCTTT. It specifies CASSPHEGVGAFF.

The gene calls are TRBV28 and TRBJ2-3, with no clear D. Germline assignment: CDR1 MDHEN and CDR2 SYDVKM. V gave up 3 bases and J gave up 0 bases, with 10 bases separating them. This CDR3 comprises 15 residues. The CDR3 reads CASSFQTGSTDTQYF. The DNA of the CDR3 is TGTGCCAGCAGTTTCCAGACGGGTAGCACAGATACGCAGTATTTT.

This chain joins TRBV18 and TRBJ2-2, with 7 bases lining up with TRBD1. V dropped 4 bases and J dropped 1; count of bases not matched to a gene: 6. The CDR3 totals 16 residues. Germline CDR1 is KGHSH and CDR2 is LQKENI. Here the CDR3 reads CASSLPDRLNTGELFF. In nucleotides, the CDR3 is TGTGCCAGCTCACTTCCGGACAGGTTGAACACCGGGGAGCTGTTTTTT.

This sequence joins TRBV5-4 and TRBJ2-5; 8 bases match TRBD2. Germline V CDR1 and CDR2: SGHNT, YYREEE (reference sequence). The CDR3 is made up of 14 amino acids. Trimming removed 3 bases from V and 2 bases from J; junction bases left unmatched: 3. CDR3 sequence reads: CASSSGGNQETQYF. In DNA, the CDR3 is TGTGCCAGCAGCTCGGGAGGGAATCAAGAGACCCAGTACTTC.

This CDR3 is CASSYGTGLSSYEQYF. As DNA, the CDR3 is TGTGCCAGCAGCTACGGGACAGGACTTAGCTCCTACGAGCAGTACTTC. The chain is built from TRBV11-2 and TRBJ2-7; 8 bases fit TRBD1. The CDR3 sequence is 16 residues long. The germline V gene encodes CDR1 SGHAT and CDR2 FQNNGV. The V segment lost 4 bases and the J segment 0 bases; nucleotides outside the gene matches: 8.

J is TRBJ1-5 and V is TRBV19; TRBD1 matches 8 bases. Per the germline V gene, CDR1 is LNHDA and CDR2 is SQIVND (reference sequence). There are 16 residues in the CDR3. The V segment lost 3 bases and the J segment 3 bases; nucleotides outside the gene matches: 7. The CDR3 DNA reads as TGTGCCAGTAGTATCGACAGGGGACGGACCAATCAGCCCCAGCATTTT. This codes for CASSIDRGRTNQPQHF.

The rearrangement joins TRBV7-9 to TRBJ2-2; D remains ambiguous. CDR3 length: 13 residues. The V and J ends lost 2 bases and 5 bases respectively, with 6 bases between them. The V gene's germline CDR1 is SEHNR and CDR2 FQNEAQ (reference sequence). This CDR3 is CASSLPETGELFF. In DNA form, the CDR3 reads TGTGCCAGCAGCTTACCCGAAACCGGGGAGCTGTTTTTT.

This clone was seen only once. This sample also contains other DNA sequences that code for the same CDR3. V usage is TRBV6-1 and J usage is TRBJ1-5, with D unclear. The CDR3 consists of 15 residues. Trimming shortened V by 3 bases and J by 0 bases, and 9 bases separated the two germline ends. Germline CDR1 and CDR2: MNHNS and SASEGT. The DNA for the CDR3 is TGTGCCAGCAGTGACGCCGGGTATAGCAATCAGCCCCAGCATTTT. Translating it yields CASSDAGYSNQPQHF.

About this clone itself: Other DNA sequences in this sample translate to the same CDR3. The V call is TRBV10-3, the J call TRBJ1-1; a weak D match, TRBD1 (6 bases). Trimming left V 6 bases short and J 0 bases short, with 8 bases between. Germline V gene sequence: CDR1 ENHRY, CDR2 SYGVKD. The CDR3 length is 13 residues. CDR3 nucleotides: TGTGCCATCAGCCGGGGGCTGAACACTGAAGCTTTCTTT. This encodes CAISRGLNTEAFF.

This chain's CDR3 is CASSQEPGSSEGGYTF. CDR3 sequence (DNA): TGCGCCAGCAGCCAAGAGCCAGGGTCCAGCGAGGGTGGCTACACCTTC. The V gene is TRBV4-3, the J gene TRBJ1-2; D might be TRBD1 (5 bases). The germline V gene has CDR1 LGHNA and CDR2 YSLEER. The V end lost 0 bases, the J end lost 7 bases, and 18 bases lay between the germline ends. The CDR3 has 16 residues.

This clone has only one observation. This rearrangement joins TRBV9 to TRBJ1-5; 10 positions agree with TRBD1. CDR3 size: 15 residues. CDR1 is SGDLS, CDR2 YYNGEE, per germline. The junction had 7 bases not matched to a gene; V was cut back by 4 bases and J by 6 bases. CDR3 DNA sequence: TGTGCCAGCAGCTCCGGGACAGGGGCTGGTCAGCCCCAGCATTTT. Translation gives CASSSGTGAGQPQHF. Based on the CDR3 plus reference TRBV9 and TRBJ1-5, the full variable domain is DSGVTQTPKHLITATGQRVTLRCSPRSGDLSVYWYQQSLDQGLQFLIQYYNGEERAKGNILERFSAQQFPDLHSELNLSSLELGDSALYFCASSSGTGAGQPQHFGDGTRLSIL.

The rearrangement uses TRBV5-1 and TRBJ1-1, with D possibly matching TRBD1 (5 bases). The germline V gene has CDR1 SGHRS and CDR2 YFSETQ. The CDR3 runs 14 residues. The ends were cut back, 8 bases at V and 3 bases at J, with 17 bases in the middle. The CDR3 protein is CASTAGMGDTEAFF. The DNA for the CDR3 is TGCGCCAGTACTGCAGGGATGGGGGACACTGAAGCTTTCTTT.

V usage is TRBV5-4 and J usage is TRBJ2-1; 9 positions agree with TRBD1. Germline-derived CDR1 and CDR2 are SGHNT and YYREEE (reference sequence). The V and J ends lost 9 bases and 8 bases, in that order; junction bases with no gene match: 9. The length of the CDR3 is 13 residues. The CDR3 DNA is TGTGCCACCGGGGGACAGGGAAAAGATGAGCAGTTCTTC. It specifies CATGGQGKDEQFF.

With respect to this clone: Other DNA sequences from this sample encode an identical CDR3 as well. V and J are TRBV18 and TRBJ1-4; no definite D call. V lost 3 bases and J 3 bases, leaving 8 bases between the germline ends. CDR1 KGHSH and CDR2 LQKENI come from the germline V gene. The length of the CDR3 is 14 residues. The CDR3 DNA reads TGTGCCAGCTCACCCCGGGTGGCTAATGAAAAACTGTTTTTT. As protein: CASSPRVANEKLFF.

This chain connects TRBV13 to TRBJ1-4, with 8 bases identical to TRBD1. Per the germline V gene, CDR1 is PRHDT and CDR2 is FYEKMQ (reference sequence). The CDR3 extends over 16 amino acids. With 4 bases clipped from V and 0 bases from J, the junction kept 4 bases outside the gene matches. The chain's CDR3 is CASSSGQGTTNEKLFF. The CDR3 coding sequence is TGTGCCAGCAGCTCCGGACAGGGCACAACTAATGAAAAACTGTTTTTT.

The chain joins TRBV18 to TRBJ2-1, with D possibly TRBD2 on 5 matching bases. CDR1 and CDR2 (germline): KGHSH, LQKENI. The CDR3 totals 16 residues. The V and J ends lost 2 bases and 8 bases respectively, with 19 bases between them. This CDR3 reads CASSPTLRSGGDEQFF. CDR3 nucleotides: TGTGCCAGCTCACCAACCCTCAGGAGTGGAGGCGATGAGCAGTTCTTC.

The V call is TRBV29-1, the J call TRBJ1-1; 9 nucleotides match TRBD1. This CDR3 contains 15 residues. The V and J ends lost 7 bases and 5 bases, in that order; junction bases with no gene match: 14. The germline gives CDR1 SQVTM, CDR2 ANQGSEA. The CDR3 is CSATSNTGGGTEAFF. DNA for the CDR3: TGCAGCGCCACGTCCAATACAGGGGGCGGAACTGAAGCTTTCTTT. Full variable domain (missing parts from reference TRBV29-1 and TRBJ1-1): SAVISQKPSRDICQRGTSLTIQCQVDSQVTMMFWYRQQPGQSLTLIATANQGSEATYESGFVIDKFPISRPNLTFSTLTVSNMSPEDSSIYLCSATSNTGGGTEAFFGQGTRLTVV.

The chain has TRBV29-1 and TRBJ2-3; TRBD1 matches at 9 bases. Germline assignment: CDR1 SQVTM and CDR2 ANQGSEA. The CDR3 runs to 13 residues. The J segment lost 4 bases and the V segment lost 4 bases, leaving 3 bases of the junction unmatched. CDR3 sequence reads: CSVGGQGSDTQYF. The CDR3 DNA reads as TGCAGCGTTGGGGGACAGGGCTCAGATACGCAGTATTTT.

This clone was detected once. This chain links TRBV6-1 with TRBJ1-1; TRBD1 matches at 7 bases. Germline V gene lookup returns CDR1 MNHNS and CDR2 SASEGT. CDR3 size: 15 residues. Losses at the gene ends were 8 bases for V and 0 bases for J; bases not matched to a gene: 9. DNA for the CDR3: TGTGCCAGCTCAAAGGGGGCACTAATGAACACTGAAGCTTTCTTT. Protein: CASSKGALMNTEAFF.

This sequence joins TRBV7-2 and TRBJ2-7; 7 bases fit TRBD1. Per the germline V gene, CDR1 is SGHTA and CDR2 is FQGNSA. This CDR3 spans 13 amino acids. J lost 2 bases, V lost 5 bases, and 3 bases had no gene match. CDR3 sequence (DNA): TGTGCCAGCAGCGCACAGGGGACCTACGAGCAGTACTTC. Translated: CASSAQGTYEQYF.

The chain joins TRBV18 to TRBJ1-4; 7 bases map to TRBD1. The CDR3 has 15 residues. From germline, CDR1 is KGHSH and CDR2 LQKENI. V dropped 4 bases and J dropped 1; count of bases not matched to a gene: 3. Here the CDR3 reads CASSLGTVTNEKLFF. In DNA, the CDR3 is TGTGCCAGCTCACTCGGGACAGTAACTAATGAAAAACTGTTTTTT.

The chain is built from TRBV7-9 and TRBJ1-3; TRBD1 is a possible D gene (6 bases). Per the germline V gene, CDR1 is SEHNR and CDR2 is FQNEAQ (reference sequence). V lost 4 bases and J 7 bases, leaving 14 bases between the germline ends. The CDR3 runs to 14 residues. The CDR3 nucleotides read TGTGCCAGCAGCTCCTACAGGGATCGGAACACCATATATTTT. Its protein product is CASSSYRDRNTIYF.

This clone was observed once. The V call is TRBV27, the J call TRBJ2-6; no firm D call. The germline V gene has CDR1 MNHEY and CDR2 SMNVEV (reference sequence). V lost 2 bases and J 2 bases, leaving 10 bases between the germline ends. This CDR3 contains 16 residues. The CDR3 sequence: CASSLEGSPGANVLTF. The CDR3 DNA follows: TGTGCCAGCAGTTTAGAAGGGTCGCCTGGGGCCAACGTCCTGACTTTC. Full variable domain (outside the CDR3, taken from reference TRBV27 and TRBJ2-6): EAQVTQNPRYLITVTGKKLTVTCSQNMNHEYMSWYRQDPGLGLRQIYYSMNVEVTDKGDVPEGYKVSRKEKRNFPLILESPSPNQTSLYFCASSLEGSPGANVLTFGAGSRLTVL.

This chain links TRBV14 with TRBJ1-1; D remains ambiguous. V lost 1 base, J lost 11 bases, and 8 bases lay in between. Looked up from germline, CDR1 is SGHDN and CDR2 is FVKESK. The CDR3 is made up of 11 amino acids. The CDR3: CASSQGARAFF. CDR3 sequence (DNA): TGTGCCAGCAGCCAAGGCGCTCGGGCTTTCTTT.

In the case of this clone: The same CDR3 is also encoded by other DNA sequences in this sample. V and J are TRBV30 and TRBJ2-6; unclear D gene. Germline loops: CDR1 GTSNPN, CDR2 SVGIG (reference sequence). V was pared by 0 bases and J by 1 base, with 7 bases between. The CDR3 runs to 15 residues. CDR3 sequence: CAWSVGVSGANVLTF. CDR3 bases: TGTGCCTGGAGTGTAGGAGTGTCTGGGGCCAACGTCCTGACTTTC.

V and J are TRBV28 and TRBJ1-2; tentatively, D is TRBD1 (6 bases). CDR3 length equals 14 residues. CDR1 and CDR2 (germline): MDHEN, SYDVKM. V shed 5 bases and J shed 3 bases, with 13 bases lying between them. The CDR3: CASSPIQGDYGYTF. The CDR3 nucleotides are TGTGCCAGCAGTCCCATACAGGGAGACTATGGCTACACCTTC.